This section outlines one T cell receptor beta chain sequence together with its context. The CDR3 totals 15 residues. From germline, CDR1 is MNHNS and CDR2 SASEGT. V dropped 2 bases and J dropped 4; count of bases not matched to a gene: 5. This record belongs to a study of T cell responses to AZD1222 COVID-19 vaccine. Profiling relied on immunoSEQ multiplex PCR, and the TCRdb table lists in-frame clones only, not all of them. The table has about 120,000 clones, around 89% seen once. The chain is built from TRBV6-1 and TRBJ1-2, with 9 bases identical to TRBD1. Here the sequenced sample was peripheral blood, taken 28 days after the second AZD1222 dose. This clonotype was obtained from an adult who received the AZD1222 COVID-19 vaccine. The CDR3: CASSEPGQGLYGYTF. The DNA for the CDR3 is TGTGCCAGCAGTGAACCGGGACAGGGTCTCTATGGCTACACCTTC.